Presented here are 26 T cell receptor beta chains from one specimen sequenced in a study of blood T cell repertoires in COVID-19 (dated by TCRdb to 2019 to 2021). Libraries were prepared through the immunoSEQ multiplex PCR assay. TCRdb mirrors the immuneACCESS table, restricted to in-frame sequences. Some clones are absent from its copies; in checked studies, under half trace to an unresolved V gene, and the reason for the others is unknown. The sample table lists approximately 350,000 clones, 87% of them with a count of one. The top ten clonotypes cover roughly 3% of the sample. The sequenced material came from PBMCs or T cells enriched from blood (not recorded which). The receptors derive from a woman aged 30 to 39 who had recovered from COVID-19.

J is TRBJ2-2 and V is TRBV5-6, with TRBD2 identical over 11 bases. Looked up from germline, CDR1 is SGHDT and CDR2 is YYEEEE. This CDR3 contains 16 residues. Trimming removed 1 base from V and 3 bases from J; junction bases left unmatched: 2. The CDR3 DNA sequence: TGTGCCAGCAGCTTGCGGACTAGCGGGTACACCGGGGAGCTGTTTTTT. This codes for CASSLRTSGYTGELFF.

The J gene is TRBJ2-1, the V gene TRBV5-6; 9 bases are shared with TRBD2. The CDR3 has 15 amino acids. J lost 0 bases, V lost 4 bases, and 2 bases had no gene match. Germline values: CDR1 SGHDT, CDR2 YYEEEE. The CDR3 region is CASSRGGGSYNEQFF. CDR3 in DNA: TGTGCCAGCAGCCGCGGGGGGGGCTCCTACAATGAGCAGTTCTTC.

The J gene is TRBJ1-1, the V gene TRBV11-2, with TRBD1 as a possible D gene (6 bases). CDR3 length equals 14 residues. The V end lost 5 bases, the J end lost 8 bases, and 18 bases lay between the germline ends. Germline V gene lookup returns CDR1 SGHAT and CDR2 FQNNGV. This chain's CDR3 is CASSGGAGPIEAFF. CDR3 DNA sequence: TGTGCCAGCAGCGGGGGGGCAGGTCCCATAGAAGCTTTCTTT.

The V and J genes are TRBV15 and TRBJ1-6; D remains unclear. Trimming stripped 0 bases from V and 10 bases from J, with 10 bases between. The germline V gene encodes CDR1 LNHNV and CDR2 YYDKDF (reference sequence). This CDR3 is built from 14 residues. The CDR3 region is CATSRDRGVSPLHF. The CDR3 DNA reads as TGTGCCACCAGCAGAGATCGCGGGGTGTCACCCCTCCACTTT.

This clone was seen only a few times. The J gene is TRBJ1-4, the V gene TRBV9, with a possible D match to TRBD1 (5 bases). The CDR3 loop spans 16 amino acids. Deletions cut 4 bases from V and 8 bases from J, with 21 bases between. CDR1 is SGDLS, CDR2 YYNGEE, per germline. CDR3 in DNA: TGTGCCAGCAGCCCGACCCTAGGGTTATCAGGGGAAAAACTGTTTTTT. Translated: CASSPTLGLSGEKLFF.

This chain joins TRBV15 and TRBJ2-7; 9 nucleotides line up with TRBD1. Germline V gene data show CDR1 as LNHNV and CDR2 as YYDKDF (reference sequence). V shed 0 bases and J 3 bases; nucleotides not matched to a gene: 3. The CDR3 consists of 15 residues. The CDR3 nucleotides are TGTGCCACCAGCAGAGATAGGGGACAGGGCTACGAGCAGTACTTC. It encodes CATSRDRGQGYEQYF.

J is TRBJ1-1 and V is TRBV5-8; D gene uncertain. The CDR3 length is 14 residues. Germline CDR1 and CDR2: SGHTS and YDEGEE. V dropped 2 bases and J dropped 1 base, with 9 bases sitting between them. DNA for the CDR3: TGTGCCAGCAGCTTCGGGGTGGAGAACACTGAAGCTTTCTTT. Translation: CASSFGVENTEAFF.

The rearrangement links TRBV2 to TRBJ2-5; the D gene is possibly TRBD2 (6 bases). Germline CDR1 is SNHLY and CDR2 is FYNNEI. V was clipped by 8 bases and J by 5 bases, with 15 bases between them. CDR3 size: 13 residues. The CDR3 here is CASRDSIPETQYF. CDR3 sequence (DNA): TGTGCCAGCCGGGACTCCATACCGGAGACCCAGTACTTC.

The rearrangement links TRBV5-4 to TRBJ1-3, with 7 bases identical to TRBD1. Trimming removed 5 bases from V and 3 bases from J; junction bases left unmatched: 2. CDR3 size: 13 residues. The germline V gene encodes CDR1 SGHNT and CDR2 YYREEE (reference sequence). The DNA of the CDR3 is TGTGCCAGCAGTTACAGGGGTGGAAACACCATATATTTT. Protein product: CASSYRGGNTIYF.

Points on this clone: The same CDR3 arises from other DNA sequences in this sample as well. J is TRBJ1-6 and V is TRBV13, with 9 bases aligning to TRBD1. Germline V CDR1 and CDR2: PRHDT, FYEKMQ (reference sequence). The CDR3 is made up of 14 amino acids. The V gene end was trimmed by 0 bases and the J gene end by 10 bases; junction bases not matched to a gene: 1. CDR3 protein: CASSLGTGGSPLHF. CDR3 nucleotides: TGTGCCAGCAGCTTAGGAACAGGGGGCTCACCCCTCCACTTT.

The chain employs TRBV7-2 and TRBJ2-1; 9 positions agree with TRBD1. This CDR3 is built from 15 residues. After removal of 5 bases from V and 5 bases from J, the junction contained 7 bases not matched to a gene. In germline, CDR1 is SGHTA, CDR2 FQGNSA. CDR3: CASSTGQGYHNEQFF. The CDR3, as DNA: TGTGCCAGCAGCACCGGACAGGGGTACCACAATGAGCAGTTCTTC.

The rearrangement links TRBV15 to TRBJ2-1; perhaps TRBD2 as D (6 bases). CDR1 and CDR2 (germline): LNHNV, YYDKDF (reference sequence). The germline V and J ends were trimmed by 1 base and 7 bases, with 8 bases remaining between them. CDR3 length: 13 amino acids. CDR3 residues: CATSRGRENEQFF. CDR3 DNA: TGTGCCACCAGCAGAGGGCGGGAAAATGAGCAGTTCTTC.

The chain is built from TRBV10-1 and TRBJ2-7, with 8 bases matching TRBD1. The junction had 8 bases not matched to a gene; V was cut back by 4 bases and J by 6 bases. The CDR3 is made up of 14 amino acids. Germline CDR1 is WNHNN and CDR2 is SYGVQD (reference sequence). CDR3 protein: CASSGTGTGVEQYF. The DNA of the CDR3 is TGCGCCAGCAGTGGGACCGGGACAGGAGTCGAGCAGTACTTC.

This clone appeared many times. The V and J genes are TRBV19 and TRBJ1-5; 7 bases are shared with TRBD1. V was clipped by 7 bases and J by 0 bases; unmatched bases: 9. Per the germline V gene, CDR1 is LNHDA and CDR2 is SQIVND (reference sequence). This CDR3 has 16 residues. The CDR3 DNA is TGTGCCAGTACCCCCCGAACAGGGGATAGCAATCAGCCCCAGCATTTT. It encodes CASTPRTGDSNQPQHF.

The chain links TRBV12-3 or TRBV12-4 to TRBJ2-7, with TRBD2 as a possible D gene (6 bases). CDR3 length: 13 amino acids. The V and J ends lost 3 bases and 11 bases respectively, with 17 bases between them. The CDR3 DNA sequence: TGTGCCAGCAGTTTGACTAGTGCGGGGTGGAAGTACTTC. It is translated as CASSLTSAGWKYF.

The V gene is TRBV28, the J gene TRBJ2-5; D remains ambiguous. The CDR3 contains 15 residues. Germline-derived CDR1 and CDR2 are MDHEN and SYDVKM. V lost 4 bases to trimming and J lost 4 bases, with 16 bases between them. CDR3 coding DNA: TGTGCCAGCAGTTCTCCCCTAGTAGAGGCAGAGACCCAGTACTTC. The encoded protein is CASSSPLVEAETQYF.

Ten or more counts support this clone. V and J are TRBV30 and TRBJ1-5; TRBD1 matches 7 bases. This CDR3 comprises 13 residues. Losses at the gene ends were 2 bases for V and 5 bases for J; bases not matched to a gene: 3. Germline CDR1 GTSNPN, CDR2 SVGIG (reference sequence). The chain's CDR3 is CAWSFQGDQPQHF. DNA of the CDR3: TGTGCCTGGAGTTTTCAGGGGGATCAGCCCCAGCATTTT.

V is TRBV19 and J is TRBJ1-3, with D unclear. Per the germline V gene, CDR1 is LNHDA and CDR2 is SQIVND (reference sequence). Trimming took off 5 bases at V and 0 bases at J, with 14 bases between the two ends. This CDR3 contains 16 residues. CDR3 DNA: TGTGCCAGTAGTTCCTGGGCGGGGAACTCTGGAAACACCATATATTTT. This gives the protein CASSSWAGNSGNTIYF.

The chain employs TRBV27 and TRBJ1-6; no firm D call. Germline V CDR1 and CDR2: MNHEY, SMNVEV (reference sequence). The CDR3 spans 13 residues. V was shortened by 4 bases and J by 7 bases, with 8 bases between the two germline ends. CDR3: CASSYRGNSPLHF. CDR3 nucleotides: TGTGCCAGCAGTTACAGAGGGAATTCACCCCTCCACTTT.

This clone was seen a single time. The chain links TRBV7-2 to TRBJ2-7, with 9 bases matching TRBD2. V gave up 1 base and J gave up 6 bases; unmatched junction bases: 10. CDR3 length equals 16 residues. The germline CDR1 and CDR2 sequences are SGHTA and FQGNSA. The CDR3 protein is CASSLVGGGALSEQYF. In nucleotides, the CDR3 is TGTGCCAGCAGCTTAGTGGGCGGGGGGGCATTATCCGAGCAGTACTTC.

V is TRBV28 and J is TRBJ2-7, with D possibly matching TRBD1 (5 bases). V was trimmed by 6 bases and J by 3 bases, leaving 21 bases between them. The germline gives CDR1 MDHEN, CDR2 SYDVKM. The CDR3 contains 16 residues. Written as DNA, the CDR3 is TGTGCCAGCAGCCCCCGCGGTGGCTGGGGCCTCTACGAGCAGTACTTC. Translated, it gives CASSPRGGWGLYEQYF.

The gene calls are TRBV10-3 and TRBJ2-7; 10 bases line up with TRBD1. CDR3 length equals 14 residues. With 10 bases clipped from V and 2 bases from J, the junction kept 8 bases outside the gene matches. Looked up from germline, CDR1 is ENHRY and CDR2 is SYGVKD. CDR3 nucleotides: TGTGCCACCACAAGGGACAGGGGTGCCTACGAGCAGTACTTC. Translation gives CATTRDRGAYEQYF.

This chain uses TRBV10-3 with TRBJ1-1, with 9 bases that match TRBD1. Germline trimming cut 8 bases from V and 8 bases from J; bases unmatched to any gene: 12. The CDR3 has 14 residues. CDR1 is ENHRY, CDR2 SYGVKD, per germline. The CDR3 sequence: CAIGIRDRAAEAFF. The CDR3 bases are TGTGCCATCGGAATCCGGGACAGGGCCGCCGAAGCTTTCTTT.

The CDR3 nucleotides read TGTGCCAGCAGCCGGGACAGGGAGGCTGGAAACACCATATATTTT. This translates into CASSRDREAGNTIYF. The rearrangement uses TRBV7-2 and TRBJ1-3, with TRBD1 identical over 9 bases. CDR1 is SGHTA, CDR2 FQGNSA, per germline. The CDR3 length is 15 residues. J gave up 2 bases and V 5 bases, and 4 bases lay outside the gene matches.

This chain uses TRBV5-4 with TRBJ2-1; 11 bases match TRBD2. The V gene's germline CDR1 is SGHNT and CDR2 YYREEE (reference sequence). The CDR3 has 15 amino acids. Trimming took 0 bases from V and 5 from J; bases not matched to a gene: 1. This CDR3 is CASSLVGLADNEQFF. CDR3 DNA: TGTGCCAGCAGCTTGGTGGGACTAGCGGACAATGAGCAGTTCTTC.

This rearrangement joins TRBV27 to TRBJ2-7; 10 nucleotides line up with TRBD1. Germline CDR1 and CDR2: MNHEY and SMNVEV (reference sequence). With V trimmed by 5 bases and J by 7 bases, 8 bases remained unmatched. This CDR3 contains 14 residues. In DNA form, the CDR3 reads TGTGCCAGCAGTCCTCGACAGGGGGCGGGGGAGCAGTACTTC. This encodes CASSPRQGAGEQYF.